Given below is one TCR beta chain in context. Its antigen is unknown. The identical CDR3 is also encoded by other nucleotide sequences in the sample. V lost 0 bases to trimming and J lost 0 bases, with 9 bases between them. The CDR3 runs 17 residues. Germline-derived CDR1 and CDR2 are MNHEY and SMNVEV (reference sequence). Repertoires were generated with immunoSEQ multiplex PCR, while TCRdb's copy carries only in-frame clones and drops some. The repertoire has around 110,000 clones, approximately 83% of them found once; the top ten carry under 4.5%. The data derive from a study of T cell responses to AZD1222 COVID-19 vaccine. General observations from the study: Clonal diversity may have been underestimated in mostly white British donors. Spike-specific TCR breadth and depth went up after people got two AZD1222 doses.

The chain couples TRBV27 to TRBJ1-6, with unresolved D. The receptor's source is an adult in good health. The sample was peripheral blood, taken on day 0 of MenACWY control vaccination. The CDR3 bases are TGTGCCAGCAGTTTATCCGCCGGGAGCTCCTATAATTCACCCCTCCACTTT. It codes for CASSLSAGSSYNSPLHF.